This is a list of T cell receptor beta chains from one sample in a study of beta chain features in type 1 diabetes. Assay: immunoSEQ multiplex PCR; the TCRdb copy retains only in-frame clones and omits some. This sample has 120,000 or so clones, with approximately 15% found just once. Sequencing used central memory CD4+ T cells from blood. These receptors all come from a man younger than 30 with type 1 diabetes. The CDR3 runs from the conserved cysteine through the conserved F or W. Fields, in order: J gene, V gene, D gene, clone size, CDR3 DNA, CDR3 protein. The D gene is left open where the match is weak. Expanded clones are given a class, and other clones once, few, many or no size at all.

J gene: TRBJ2-2; V gene: TRBV30; D gene: .; clone size: few; CDR3 DNA: TGTGCCTGGGCGACAAGTAACACCGGGGAGCTGTTTTTT; CDR3 protein: CAWATSNTGELFF
J gene: TRBJ1-6; V gene: TRBV5-6; D gene: .; clone size: .; CDR3 DNA: TGTGCCAGCAGCTTGGAACCCAATTCACCCCTCCACTTT; CDR3 protein: CASSLEPNSPLHF
J gene: TRBJ2-7; V gene: TRBV9; D gene: .; clone size: .; CDR3 DNA: TGTGCCAGCAGCCCGAATCCTGCAGGCGGCGAGCAGTACTTC; CDR3 protein: CASSPNPAGGEQYF
J gene: TRBJ2-3; V gene: TRBV18; D gene: .; clone size: .; CDR3 DNA: TGTGCCAGCTCACCACGGGTAGATACAGATACGCAGTATTTT; CDR3 protein: CASSPRVDTDTQYF
J gene: TRBJ2-7; V gene: TRBV5-1; D gene: .; clone size: .; CDR3 DNA: TGCGCCAGCAGCCTCGACAGGGAGGCTTCCTACGAGCAGTACTTC; CDR3 protein: CASSLDREASYEQYF
J gene: TRBJ2-3; V gene: TRBV21-1; D gene: .; clone size: .; CDR3 DNA: TGTGCCAGCAGGCCCCTAGCGGGGGGGTCTTGGGGTACGCAGTATTTT; CDR3 protein: CASRPLAGGSWGTQYF
J gene: TRBJ2-3; V gene: TRBV10-3; D gene: .; clone size: few; CDR3 DNA: TGTGCCATCAGTGAGACCGCCGGGACTGCCACAGATACGCAGTATTTT; CDR3 protein: CAISETAGTATDTQYF
J gene: TRBJ2-2; V gene: TRBV4-1; D gene: .; clone size: few; CDR3 DNA: TGCGCCAGCAGCCGGCCCGGGGATAACACCGGGGAGCTGTTTTTT; CDR3 protein: CASSRPGDNTGELFF
J gene: TRBJ2-7; V gene: TRBV4-3; D gene: TRBD1; clone size: .; CDR3 DNA: TGCGCCAGCAGCCTTCACCTTCAACCGGGACAGGGCTCCTACGAGCAGTACTTC; CDR3 protein: CASSLHLQPGQGSYEQYF
J gene: TRBJ1-5; V gene: TRBV7-8; D gene: .; clone size: .; CDR3 DNA: TGTGCCAGCAGCTTACAGGGTCAGCCCCAGCATTTT; CDR3 protein: CASSLQGQPQHF
J gene: TRBJ2-7; V gene: TRBV7-2; D gene: .; clone size: .; CDR3 DNA: TGTGCCAGCAGCTCCGCATCAGGGGTCTCCTACGAGCAGTACTTC; CDR3 protein: CASSSASGVSYEQYF
J gene: TRBJ2-6; V gene: TRBV7-9; D gene: .; clone size: many; CDR3 DNA: TGTGCCAGCAGCTTTACTGGGGCCAACGTCCTGACTTTC; CDR3 protein: CASSFTGANVLTF
J gene: TRBJ2-7; V gene: TRBV5-1; D gene: TRBD1; clone size: .; CDR3 DNA: TGCGCCAGCAGCTCAACACAGGGGTCCTACGAGCAGTACTTC; CDR3 protein: CASSSTQGSYEQYF
J gene: TRBJ2-5; V gene: TRBV18; D gene: .; clone size: few; CDR3 DNA: TGTGCCAGCTCGCCTGGGAGGGAGACCCAGTACTTC; CDR3 protein: CASSPGRETQYF
J gene: TRBJ1-3; V gene: TRBV7-2; D gene: TRBD1; clone size: few; CDR3 DNA: TGTGCCAGCAGCCCGGGGACAGATCGTGGAAACACCATATATTTT; CDR3 protein: CASSPGTDRGNTIYF
J gene: TRBJ2-7; V gene: TRBV14; D gene: TRBD1; clone size: few; CDR3 DNA: TGTGCCAGCAGCCGACAGGGAGCCTACGAGCAGTACTTC; CDR3 protein: CASSRQGAYEQYF
J gene: TRBJ1-2; V gene: TRBV28; D gene: .; clone size: once; CDR3 DNA: TGTGCCAGCCGCCCCTCGGGTGGAGGCTACACCTTC; CDR3 protein: CASRPSGGGYTF
J gene: TRBJ2-3; V gene: TRBV30; D gene: .; clone size: .; CDR3 DNA: TGTGCCTGGAGTGTAGTAAATACGCAGTATTTT; CDR3 protein: CAWSVVNTQYF
J gene: TRBJ2-4; V gene: TRBV7-2; D gene: .; clone size: few; CDR3 DNA: TGTGCCAGCAGCTCCCGAGGTACCACCAAAAACATTCAGTACTTC; CDR3 protein: CASSSRGTTKNIQYF
J gene: TRBJ2-7; V gene: TRBV11-2; D gene: .; clone size: .; CDR3 DNA: TGTGCCAGCAGCTCCATTAGACAGTTATCCTACGAGCAGTACTTC; CDR3 protein: CASSSIRQLSYEQYF
J gene: TRBJ2-1; V gene: TRBV2; D gene: TRBD2; clone size: once; CDR3 DNA: TGTGCCAGCAGTCCTCCCGGGGTTTGGGGGGGTGAGCAGTTCTTC; CDR3 protein: CASSPPGVWGGEQFF
J gene: TRBJ2-3; V gene: TRBV2; D gene: TRBD2; clone size: .; CDR3 DNA: TGTGCCAGCAGTGGGGGACTAGCCCCAGATACGCAGTATTTT; CDR3 protein: CASSGGLAPDTQYF
J gene: TRBJ2-3; V gene: TRBV6-1; D gene: .; clone size: .; CDR3 DNA: TGTGCCAGCACCGTCAGGGGGGGCACAGATACGCAGTATTTT; CDR3 protein: CASTVRGGTDTQYF
J gene: TRBJ1-1; V gene: TRBV23-1; D gene: .; clone size: few; CDR3 DNA: TGCGCCAGCAGTCAGCCGGAAGCTTTCTTT; CDR3 protein: CASSQPEAFF
J gene: TRBJ2-7; V gene: TRBV4-3; D gene: .; clone size: .; CDR3 DNA: TGCGCCAGCAGCCAAGGGGATATAGGGACCTACGAGCAGTACTTC; CDR3 protein: CASSQGDIGTYEQYF
J gene: TRBJ2-7; V gene: TRBV14; D gene: .; clone size: .; CDR3 DNA: TGTGCCAGCAGCCAGCAGCGGGAGCAGTACTTC; CDR3 protein: CASSQQREQYF
J gene: TRBJ2-7; V gene: TRBV5-1; D gene: .; clone size: .; CDR3 DNA: TGCGCCAGCAGCAAGACCCCTGGGGAAACCTACGAGCAGTACTTC; CDR3 protein: CASSKTPGETYEQYF
J gene: TRBJ1-2; V gene: TRBV2; D gene: .; clone size: few; CDR3 DNA: TGTGCCAGCAGCCCCCCGGGACCCTCTGGCTACACCTTC; CDR3 protein: CASSPPGPSGYTF
J gene: TRBJ1-1; V gene: TRBV6-1; D gene: .; clone size: many; CDR3 DNA: TGTGCCAGCAGTGAATGGCAGGGGAACACTGAAGCTTTCTTT; CDR3 protein: CASSEWQGNTEAFF
J gene: TRBJ2-1; V gene: TRBV7-9; D gene: .; clone size: once; CDR3 DNA: TGTGCCAGCAGCCCAAGAGGCAGTTCCTACAATGAGCAGTTCTTC; CDR3 protein: CASSPRGSSYNEQFF
J gene: TRBJ2-7; V gene: TRBV13; D gene: TRBD2; clone size: many; CDR3 DNA: TGTGCCAGCAGCTCCGGACTAGCGGGAAGTTACGAGCAGTACTTC; CDR3 protein: CASSSGLAGSYEQYF